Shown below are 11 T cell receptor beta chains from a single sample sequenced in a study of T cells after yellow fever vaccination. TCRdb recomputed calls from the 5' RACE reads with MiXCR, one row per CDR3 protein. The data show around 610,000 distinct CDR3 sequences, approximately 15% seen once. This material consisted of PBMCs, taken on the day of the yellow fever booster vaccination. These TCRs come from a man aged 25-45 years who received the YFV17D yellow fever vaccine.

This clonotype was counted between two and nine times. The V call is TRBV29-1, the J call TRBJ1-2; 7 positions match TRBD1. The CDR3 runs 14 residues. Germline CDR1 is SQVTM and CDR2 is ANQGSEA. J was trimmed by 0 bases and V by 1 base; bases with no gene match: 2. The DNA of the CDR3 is TGCAGCGTTGAAGGGGACAGAGCTAACTATGGCTACACCTTC. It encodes CSVEGDRANYGYTF.

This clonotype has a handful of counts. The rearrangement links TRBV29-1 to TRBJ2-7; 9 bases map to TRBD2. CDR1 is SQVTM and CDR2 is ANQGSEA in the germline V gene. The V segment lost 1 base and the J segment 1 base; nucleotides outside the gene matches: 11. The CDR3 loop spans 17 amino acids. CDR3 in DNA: TGCAGCGTTGAAGGTGTGGCGGGAGGGCCTACGTCCTACGAGCAGTACTTC. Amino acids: CSVEGVAGGPTSYEQYF.

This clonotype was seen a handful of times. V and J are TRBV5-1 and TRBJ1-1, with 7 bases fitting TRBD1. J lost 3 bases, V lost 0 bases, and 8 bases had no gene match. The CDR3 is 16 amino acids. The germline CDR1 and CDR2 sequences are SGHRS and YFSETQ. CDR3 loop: CASSLDGGGGYTEAFF. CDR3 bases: TGCGCCAGCAGCTTGGATGGAGGAGGGGGCTACACTGAAGCTTTCTTT.

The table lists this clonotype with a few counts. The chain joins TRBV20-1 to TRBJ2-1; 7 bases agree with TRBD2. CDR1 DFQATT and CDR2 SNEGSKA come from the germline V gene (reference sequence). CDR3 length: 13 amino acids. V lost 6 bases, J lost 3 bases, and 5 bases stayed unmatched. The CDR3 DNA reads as TGCAGTGCCTCTAGCGGAGACTACAATGAGCAGTTCTTC. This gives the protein CSASSGDYNEQFF.

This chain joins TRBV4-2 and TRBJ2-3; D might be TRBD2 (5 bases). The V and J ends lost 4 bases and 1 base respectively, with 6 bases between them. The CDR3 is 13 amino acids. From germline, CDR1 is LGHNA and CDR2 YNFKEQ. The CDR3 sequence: CASSRLRTDTQYF. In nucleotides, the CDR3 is TGTGCCAGCAGCCGACTACGCACAGATACGCAGTATTTT.

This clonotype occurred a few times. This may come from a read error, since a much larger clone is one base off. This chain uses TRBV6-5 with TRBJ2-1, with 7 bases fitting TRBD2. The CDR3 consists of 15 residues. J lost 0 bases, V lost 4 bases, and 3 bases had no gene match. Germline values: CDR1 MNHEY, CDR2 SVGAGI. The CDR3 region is CASSSLAVSYNEQFF. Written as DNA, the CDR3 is TGTGCCAGCAGTTCTCTAGCGGTCTCCTACAATGAGCAGTTCTTC.

The CDR3 reads CAISNDRGLSYGYTF. DNA of the CDR3: TGTGCCATCAGTAATGACAGGGGGCTTAGCTATGGCTACACCTTC. The rearrangement joins TRBV10-3 to TRBJ1-2; the match to TRBD1 covers 10 bases. The CDR3 is made up of 15 amino acids. J lost 4 bases, V lost 5 bases, and 7 bases had no gene match. The germline V gene has CDR1 ENHRY and CDR2 SYGVKD.

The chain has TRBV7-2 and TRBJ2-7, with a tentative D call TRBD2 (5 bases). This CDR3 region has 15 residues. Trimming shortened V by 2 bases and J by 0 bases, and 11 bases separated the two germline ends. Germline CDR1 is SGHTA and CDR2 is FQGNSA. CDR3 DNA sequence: TGTGCCAGCAGCTTAACAACGGGGAGCTCCTACGAGCAGTACTTC. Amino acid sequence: CASSLTTGSSYEQYF.

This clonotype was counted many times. The CDR3 bases are TGTGCCAGCAGCTTGGCTGTTTCAGCGGGAGACACCGGGGAGCTGTTTTTT. This codes for CASSLAVSAGDTGELFF. The chain couples TRBV5-5 to TRBJ2-2; the match to TRBD2 covers 8 bases. Germline CDR1 SGHKS, CDR2 YYEKEE (reference sequence). The J segment lost 3 bases and the V segment lost 0 bases, leaving 7 bases of the junction unmatched. The CDR3 has 17 amino acids.

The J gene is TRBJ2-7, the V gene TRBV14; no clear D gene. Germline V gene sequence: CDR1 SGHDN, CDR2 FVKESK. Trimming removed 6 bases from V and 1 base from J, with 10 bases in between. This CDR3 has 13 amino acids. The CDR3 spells CASRDGESYEQYF. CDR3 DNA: TGTGCCAGCAGAGATGGTGAGTCCTACGAGCAGTACTTC.

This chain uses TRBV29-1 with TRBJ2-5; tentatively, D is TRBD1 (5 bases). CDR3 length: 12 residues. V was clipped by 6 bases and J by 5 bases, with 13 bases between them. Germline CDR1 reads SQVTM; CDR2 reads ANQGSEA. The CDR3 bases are TGCAGCGTCGACAGTGGGTTGGAGACCCAGTACTTC. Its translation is CSVDSGLETQYF.